This TCR beta chain is from a study of neurological immune-mediated disorders. Whole-study findings and limits: Association with the multiple sclerosis repertoire cluster was not found for any clinical or MRI feature. Expanded clones shared no identical CDR3 amino acid sequences across subjects, which suggested private TCR-beta repertoires in all groups. HTLV-1-associated myelopathy led in TCR clonal expansion, while multiple sclerosis ranked lowest, below healthy controls.

This CDR3 has 14 residues. The germline CDR1 and CDR2 sequences are MGHRA and YSYEKL. With V trimmed by 3 bases and J by 6 bases, 6 bases remained unmatched. In regard to this clonotype: The antigen remains undetermined. A much larger clone lies a single base off, so this may be a read error.

Synthesis of cDNA was accomplished via 5'RACE employing 10-nucleotide random UMIs. Each CDR3 protein is one row after TCRdb ran MiXCR on the 5' RACE reads. The table records tens of thousands of distinct CDR3 sequences, roughly 3.5% of them present only once. Sequencing used PBMCs. The J gene is TRBJ2-3, the V gene TRBV4-1; 7 positions match TRBD2. This receptor was obtained from a woman between 45 and 60 years old with multiple sclerosis. The CDR3 bases are TGCGCCAGCAGCCAGTCGAAGGGAGGGGATACGCAGTATTTT. This codes for CASSQSKGGDTQYF.